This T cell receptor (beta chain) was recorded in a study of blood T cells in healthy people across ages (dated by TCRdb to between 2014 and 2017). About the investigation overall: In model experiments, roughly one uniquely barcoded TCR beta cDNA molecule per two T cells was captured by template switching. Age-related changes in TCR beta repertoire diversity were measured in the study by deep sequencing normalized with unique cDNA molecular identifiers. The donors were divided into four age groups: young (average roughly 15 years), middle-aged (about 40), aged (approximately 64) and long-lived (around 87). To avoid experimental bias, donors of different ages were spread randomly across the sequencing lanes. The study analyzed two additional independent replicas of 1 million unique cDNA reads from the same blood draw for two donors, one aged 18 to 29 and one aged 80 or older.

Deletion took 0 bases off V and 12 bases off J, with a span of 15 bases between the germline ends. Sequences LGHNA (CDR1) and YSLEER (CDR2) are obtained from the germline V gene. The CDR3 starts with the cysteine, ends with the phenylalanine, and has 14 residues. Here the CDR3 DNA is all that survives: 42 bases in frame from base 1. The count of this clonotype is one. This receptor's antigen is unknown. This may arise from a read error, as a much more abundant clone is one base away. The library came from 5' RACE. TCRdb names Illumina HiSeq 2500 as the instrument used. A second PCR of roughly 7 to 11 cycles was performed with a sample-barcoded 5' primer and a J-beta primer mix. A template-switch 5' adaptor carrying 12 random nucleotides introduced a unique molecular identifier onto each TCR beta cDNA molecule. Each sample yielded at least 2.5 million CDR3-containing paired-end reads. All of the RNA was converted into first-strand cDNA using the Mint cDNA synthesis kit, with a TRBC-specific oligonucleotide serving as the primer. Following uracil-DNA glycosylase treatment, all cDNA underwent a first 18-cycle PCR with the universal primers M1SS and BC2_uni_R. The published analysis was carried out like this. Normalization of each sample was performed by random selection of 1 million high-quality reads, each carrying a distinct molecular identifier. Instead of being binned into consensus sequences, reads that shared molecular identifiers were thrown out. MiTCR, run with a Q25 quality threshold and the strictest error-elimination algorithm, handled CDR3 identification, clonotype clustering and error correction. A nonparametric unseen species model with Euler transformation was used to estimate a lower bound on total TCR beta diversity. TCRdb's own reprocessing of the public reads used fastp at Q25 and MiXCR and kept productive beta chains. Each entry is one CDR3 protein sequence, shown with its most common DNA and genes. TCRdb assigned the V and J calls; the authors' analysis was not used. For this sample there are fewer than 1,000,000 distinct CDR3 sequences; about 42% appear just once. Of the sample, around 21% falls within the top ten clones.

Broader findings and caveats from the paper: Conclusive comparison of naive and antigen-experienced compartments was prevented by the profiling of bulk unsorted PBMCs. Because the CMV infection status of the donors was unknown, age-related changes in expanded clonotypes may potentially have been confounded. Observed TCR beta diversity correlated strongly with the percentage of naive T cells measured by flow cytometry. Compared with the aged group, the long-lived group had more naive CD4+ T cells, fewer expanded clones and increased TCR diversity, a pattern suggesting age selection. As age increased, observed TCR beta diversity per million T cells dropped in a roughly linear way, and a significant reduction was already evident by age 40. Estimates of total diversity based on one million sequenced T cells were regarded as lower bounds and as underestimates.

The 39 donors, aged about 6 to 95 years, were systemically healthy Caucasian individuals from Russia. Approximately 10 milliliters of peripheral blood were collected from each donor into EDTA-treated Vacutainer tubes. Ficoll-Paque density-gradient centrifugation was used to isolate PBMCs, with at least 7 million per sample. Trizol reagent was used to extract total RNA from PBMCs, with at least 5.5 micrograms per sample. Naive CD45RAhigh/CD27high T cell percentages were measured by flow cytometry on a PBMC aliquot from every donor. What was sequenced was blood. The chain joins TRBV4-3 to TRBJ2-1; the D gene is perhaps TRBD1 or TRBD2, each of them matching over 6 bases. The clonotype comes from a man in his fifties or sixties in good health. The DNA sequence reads TGCGCCAGCAGCCAAGAGGAGGGGGGCTATGGGCAGTTCTTC. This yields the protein CASSQEEGGYGQFF.